The 18 T cell receptor beta chains below all came from one sample that was sequenced in a study of graft-versus-host responses after intestinal transplantation. Only in-frame clones appear in the TCRdb table, and some are missing; sequencing was by immunoSEQ multiplex PCR. Of fewer than 30,000 clones listed, roughly 87% are singletons. Sequencing was performed on PBMCs, taken 450 to 460 days after intestinal transplantation. Receptors originate from a human patient who received an intestinal transplant, so some T cells may come from the graft donor.

Worth noting for this clone: The sample carries other DNA sequences with the same CDR3. The gene calls are TRBV28 and TRBJ2-7, with 14 bases that match TRBD2. The V segment lost 4 bases and the J segment 0 bases; nucleotides outside the gene matches: 5. CDR3 length: 17 amino acids. Germline assignment: CDR1 MDHEN and CDR2 SYDVKM. The CDR3 protein is CASSYGLAGGLSYEQYF. In nucleotides, the CDR3 is TGTGCCAGCAGTTATGGACTAGCGGGAGGTCTCTCCTACGAGCAGTACTTC.

The chain carries TRBV5-1 and TRBJ1-3, with TRBD1 as a possible D gene (6 bases). CDR3 size: 18 residues. Germline assignment: CDR1 SGHRS and CDR2 YFSETQ. V was shortened by 1 base and J by 1 base, with 18 bases between the two germline ends. CDR3 residues: CASSLRGGTERSGNTIYF. The CDR3 coding sequence is TGCGCCAGCAGCTTGCGAGGGGGGACCGAACGATCTGGAAACACCATATATTTT.

V usage is TRBV6-5 and J usage is TRBJ1-4; no clear D. There are 10 residues in the CDR3. The V and J ends lost 8 bases and 4 bases respectively, with 2 bases between them. Germline CDR1 MNHEY, CDR2 SVGAGI. Here the CDR3 reads CASYNEKLFF. CDR3 sequence (DNA): TGTGCCAGCTATAATGAAAAACTGTTTTTT.

To note about this clone: The junction departs from germline at one end; a sequencing error may be responsible. The chain uses TRBV6-1 and TRBJ2-3; TRBD2 matches 7 bases. The V gene's germline CDR1 is MNHNS and CDR2 SASEGT. This CDR3 has 14 amino acids. Here the CDR3 reads CVSSPTSPTDTQYF. CDR3 sequence (DNA): TGTGTCAGCAGCCCGACTAGCCCCACAGATACGCAGTATTTT.

The J gene is TRBJ1-2, the V gene TRBV30; D call uncertain. The germline CDR1 and CDR2 sequences are GTSNPN and SVGIG (reference sequence). The CDR3 totals 12 residues. The ends were cut back, 2 bases at V and 2 bases at J, with 6 bases in the middle. The CDR3 here is CAWSWVNYGYTF. DNA for the CDR3: TGTGCCTGGAGTTGGGTGAACTATGGCTACACCTTC.

This sequence joins TRBV10-2 and TRBJ1-5, with a tentative D call TRBD1 (5 bases). V gave up 4 bases and J gave up 5 bases, with 12 bases separating them. CDR1 WSHSY and CDR2 SAAADI come from the germline V gene. The CDR3 is made up of 14 amino acids. The CDR3 nucleotides read TGCGCCAGCAGTGCGACAGAGTTACATCAGCCCCAGCATTTT. Its translation: CASSATELHQPQHF.

This sequence joins TRBV6-5 and TRBJ1-5; tentatively, D is TRBD1 (5 bases). CDR3 size: 14 residues. From germline, CDR1 is MNHEY and CDR2 SVGAGI. Between the trimmed V and J ends, which lost 5 bases and 4 bases, there was a span of 12 bases. The CDR3 loop is CASSGLGGNQPQHF. As DNA, the CDR3 is TGTGCCAGCAGTGGTTTGGGGGGGAATCAGCCCCAGCATTTT.

The chain links TRBV7-3 to TRBJ1-1, with a tentative D call TRBD1 (5 bases). V lost 2 bases and J 8 bases, leaving 18 bases between the germline ends. Germline V CDR1 and CDR2: SGHTA, FQGTGA. The CDR3 extends over 15 amino acids. The CDR3 loop reads CASSLSPYGAEEAFF. The CDR3 DNA reads as TGTGCCAGCAGCTTATCCCCGTATGGGGCCGAGGAAGCTTTCTTT.

V gene TRBV6-1 combines with J gene TRBJ1-2; D may be TRBD1 (5 bases). The CDR3 runs to 15 residues. The germline V gene has CDR1 MNHNS and CDR2 SASEGT. Trimming shortened V by 6 bases and J by 2 bases, and 16 bases separated the two germline ends. DNA for the CDR3: TGTGCCAGCAGGGGGGGGAAAAGACGGAACTATGGCTACACCTTC. This encodes CASRGGKRRNYGYTF.

The chain joins TRBV5-4 to TRBJ1-2; 12 bases match TRBD1. V lost 6 bases and J lost 2; bases outside the gene matches: 14. The CDR3 extends over 18 amino acids. Germline CDR1 reads SGHNT; CDR2 reads YYREEE (reference sequence). This chain's CDR3 is CASTVNPGQGAVNYGYTF. Here the CDR3 DNA reads TGTGCCAGCACCGTCAATCCGGGACAGGGGGCTGTAAACTATGGCTACACCTTC.

V gene TRBV30 combines with J gene TRBJ1-4, with 9 bases aligning to TRBD1. Germline V gene data show CDR1 as GTSNPN and CDR2 as SVGIG (reference sequence). The junction had 7 bases not matched to a gene; V was cut back by 4 bases and J by 7 bases. There are 14 residues in the CDR3. The CDR3 here is CAWNPGTGFEKLFF. CDR3 in DNA: TGTGCCTGGAACCCCGGGACAGGGTTTGAAAAACTGTTTTTT.

The chain has TRBV7-2 and TRBJ1-2; D is unclear. The CDR3 loop spans 16 amino acids. The germline CDR1 and CDR2 sequences are SGHTA and FQGNSA. The ends were cut back, 5 bases at V and 8 bases at J, with 24 bases in the middle. The CDR3 region is CASSLQNSSPMEGYTF. Written as DNA, the CDR3 is TGTGCCAGCAGCCTCCAGAACAGTTCGCCTATGGAGGGCTACACCTTC.

The rearrangement links TRBV18 to TRBJ2-4; TRBD1 aligns across 9 bases. The CDR3 length is 14 residues. V trimming: 3 bases; J trimming: 5 bases; junction bases outside the gene matches: 2. The germline V gene encodes CDR1 KGHSH and CDR2 LQKENI. Here the CDR3 DNA reads TGTGCCAGCTCACCCAGGACAGGGGAAAACATTCAGTACTTC. Protein sequence: CASSPRTGENIQYF.

The CDR3 protein is CATAAQDRGETQYF. The CDR3 DNA reads TGTGCCACCGCTGCTCAGGACAGGGGAGAGACCCAGTACTTC. The V call is TRBV6-1, the J call TRBJ2-5; 9 bases line up with TRBD1. CDR1 is MNHNS, CDR2 SASEGT, per germline. This CDR3 comprises 14 residues. The V gene end was trimmed by 10 bases and the J gene end by 4 bases; junction bases not matched to a gene: 10.

This clone was counted only a few times. This chain connects TRBV6-1 to TRBJ2-5; 8 positions agree with TRBD1. The germline gives CDR1 MNHNS, CDR2 SASEGT. The CDR3 is made up of 15 amino acids. The V segment lost 2 bases and the J segment 5 bases; nucleotides outside the gene matches: 7. The CDR3 sequence is CASSEFQGASETQYF. DNA of the CDR3: TGTGCCAGCAGTGAATTTCAGGGGGCAAGTGAGACCCAGTACTTC.

V usage is TRBV30 and J usage is TRBJ2-7; 7 nucleotides line up with TRBD1. The V gene end was trimmed by 2 bases and the J gene end by 0 bases; junction bases not matched to a gene: 4. This CDR3 spans 14 amino acids. Germline CDR1 reads GTSNPN; CDR2 reads SVGIG (reference sequence). The CDR3 spells CAWSPGQASYEQYF. The DNA for the CDR3 is TGTGCCTGGAGTCCAGGACAGGCCTCCTACGAGCAGTACTTC.

The rearrangement links TRBV7-2 to TRBJ2-5; D unresolved. The CDR3 covers 14 residues. Germline CDR1 reads SGHTA; CDR2 reads FQGNSA. Trimming took 1 base from V and 3 from J, leaving 9 bases between them. Written as DNA, the CDR3 is TGTGCCAGCAGCTTAGTGACGGCAAAAGAGACCCAGTACTTC. It encodes CASSLVTAKETQYF.

CDR3 DNA sequence: TGTGCCAGCGGGGATCAGCCCCAGCATTTT. Translated: CASGDQPQHF. This chain connects TRBV28 to TRBJ1-5; D is uncertain. Trimming took off 8 bases at V and 5 bases at J, with 4 bases between the two ends. This CDR3 is built from 10 residues. The germline CDR1 and CDR2 sequences are MDHEN and SYDVKM.